These 10 T cell receptor beta chains share one sample of origin, sequenced in a study of blood T cell repertoires in COVID-19. Repertoires were generated with immunoSEQ multiplex PCR, while TCRdb's copy carries only in-frame clones and drops some. The sample carries around 250,000 clones, about nine tenths recorded once. What was sequenced was PBMCs or T cells enriched from blood (not recorded which). The receptors come from a woman aged 25 to 45 with acute COVID-19.

This chain connects TRBV30 to TRBJ2-1, with D tentatively TRBD1 (5 bases). This CDR3 spans 14 amino acids. Germline V gene data show CDR1 as GTSNPN and CDR2 as SVGIG (reference sequence). V lost 0 bases and J lost 7, with 13 bases in between. CDR3 in DNA: TGTGCCTGGAGTGTACAGGCTAACGCTAATGAGCAGTTCTTC. Its protein is CAWSVQANANEQFF.

J is TRBJ2-3 and V is TRBV30; 12 positions match TRBD2. Germline trimming cut 4 bases from V and 6 bases from J; bases unmatched to any gene: 5. This CDR3 is built from 14 residues. The germline CDR1 and CDR2 sequences are GTSNPN and SVGIG (reference sequence). In nucleotides, the CDR3 is TGTGCCTGGACTAGCGGGAGGGCCGGTGATACGCAGTATTTT. Its translation: CAWTSGRAGDTQYF.

The rearrangement uses TRBV18 and TRBJ1-3, with 11 bases that match TRBD1. After removal of 6 bases from V and 6 bases from J, the junction contained 4 bases not matched to a gene. Looked up from germline, CDR1 is KGHSH and CDR2 is LQKENI. This CDR3 region has 14 residues. The DNA for the CDR3 is TGTGCCAGCTCCCGGACAGGGGGCGAAAACACCATATATTTT. Protein: CASSRTGGENTIYF.

This sequence joins TRBV27 and TRBJ1-5, with D tentatively TRBD1 (6 bases). Trimming stripped 5 bases from V and 9 bases from J, with 17 bases between. The CDR3 length is 14 residues. The germline V gene encodes CDR1 MNHEY and CDR2 SMNVEV (reference sequence). The CDR3 sequence is CASSATGWLPPQHF. CDR3 coding DNA: TGTGCCAGCAGTGCTACAGGGTGGTTGCCGCCCCAGCATTTT.

The CDR3 DNA reads TGTGCCAGCAACTTTAGGGGCTCCTACGAGCAGTACTTC. Translating it yields CASNFRGSYEQYF. The V call is TRBV13, the J call TRBJ2-7, with D tentatively TRBD1 (5 bases). Germline V gives CDR1 PRHDT, CDR2 FYEKMQ (reference sequence). The germline V and J ends were trimmed by 7 bases and 0 bases, with 10 bases remaining between them. This CDR3 is built from 13 residues.

The CDR3 loop reads CASSPPQGASSYEQYF. CDR3 sequence (DNA): TGCGCCAGCAGCCCACCACAGGGGGCGAGCTCCTACGAGCAGTACTTC. The chain has TRBV5-1 and TRBJ2-7, with 9 bases lining up with TRBD1. Trimming cost V 4 bases and J 0 bases; bases outside gene matches: 8. Germline-derived CDR1 and CDR2 are SGHRS and YFSETQ. The CDR3 is 16 residues long.

The chain has TRBV19 and TRBJ2-7; TRBD2 matches 7 bases. Germline V CDR1 and CDR2: LNHDA, SQIVND (reference sequence). J lost 4 bases, V lost 3 bases, and 3 bases had no gene match. This CDR3 is 13 amino acids long. The chain's CDR3 is CASSIGAGYEQYF. DNA of the CDR3: TGTGCCAGTAGTATCGGAGCGGGGTACGAGCAGTACTTC.

The CDR3 region is CSASREGLATDTQYF. CDR3 DNA sequence: TGCAGTGCTAGTAGGGAGGGACTAGCGACAGATACGCAGTATTTT. The rearrangement uses TRBV20-1 and TRBJ2-3; 10 positions agree with TRBD2. This CDR3 has 15 amino acids. Trimming cost V 3 bases and J 3 bases; bases outside gene matches: 6. The germline gives CDR1 DFQATT, CDR2 SNEGSKA (reference sequence).

The chain is built from TRBV28 and TRBJ2-7, with 7 bases matching TRBD1. Trimming took 6 bases from V and 6 from J; bases not matched to a gene: 5. CDR1 is MDHEN, CDR2 SYDVKM, per germline. The length of the CDR3 is 12 residues. Here the CDR3 reads CASSPDRVEQYF. For the CDR3, the DNA is TGTGCCAGCAGCCCCGACAGGGTCGAGCAGTACTTC.

The rearrangement uses TRBV27 and TRBJ1-6; TRBD1 aligns across 7 bases. The CDR3 has 15 residues. Trimming took 3 bases from V and 6 from J; bases not matched to a gene: 5. CDR1 is MNHEY, CDR2 SMNVEV, per germline (reference sequence). The CDR3 coding sequence is TGTGCCAGCAGTTTTGGGACAGTGAGTAATTCACCCCTCCACTTT. Its translation: CASSFGTVSNSPLHF.